This TCR beta chain was identified during a study of T cells after yellow fever vaccination. Study outcomes and limitations: Overlap between CD4 and CD8 compartments was detected for a small share of clonotypes.

As regards this clonotype: The antigen is not known.

The V gene's germline CDR1 is LGHDT and CDR2 YNNKEL (reference sequence). V lost 4 bases and J 2 bases, leaving 10 bases between the germline ends. This CDR3 has 14 residues. 5'RACE template switching generated TCR cDNA, adding a universal primer site and UMIs. Using its own MiXCR run on the 5' RACE reads, TCRdb lists one record per CDR3 protein. Here the sample spans roughly 170,000 distinct CDR3 sequences, approximately 9.9% being singletons. This receptor was taken from a man aged 18-30 years who received the YFV17D yellow fever vaccine. This specimen was CD8+ T cells sorted from PBMCs, taken 45 days after the yellow fever booster vaccination. This chain links TRBV3-1 with TRBJ2-3; the D gene is possibly TRBD2 (6 bases). The CDR3 nucleotides read TGTGCCAGCAGCCCCGGCGGGGTCACAGATACGCAGTATTTT. This translates into CASSPGGVTDTQYF.